Listed below are T cell receptor beta chains from one sample, sequenced in a study of T cells in Graves' hyperthyroidism and ophthalmopathy. TCRdb called the multiplex PCR reads again in MiXCR, with one record for every CDR3 protein. The profile covers around 610,000 distinct CDR3 sequences, with over 12% appearing a single time and about 4% taken by the ten largest. The material sequenced was blood. These receptors were collected from a woman between 40 and 50 years old with Graves' ophthalmopathy. CDR3s include the opening cysteine and the closing phenylalanine or tryptophan. A D gene is named only where the DNA matches it firmly. Part of the rows lack a size; the others show once, few, many or a class for expanded clones.

cdr3_length j_call v_call clone_size d_call cdr3_nt cdr3_aa
13 TRBJ2-5 TRBV29-1 once . TGCAGCGTTGGGGGCTTGTACCAAGAGACCCAGTACTTC CSVGGLYQETQYF
13 TRBJ1-5 TRBV15 many . TGTGCCACCAGCAGAGTGCCGAATCAGCCCCAGCATTTT CATSRVPNQPQHF
13 TRBJ2-7 TRBV19 many . TGTGCCAGTAGCCGGGTTCCACCTTACGAGCAGTACTTC CASSRVPPYEQYF
15 TRBJ2-4 TRBV3-1 few . TGTGCCAGCAGCCAAGACAGCACAGCCAAAAACATTCAGTACTTC CASSQDSTAKNIQYF
16 TRBJ1-5 TRBV12-3/TRBV12-4 . . TGTGCCAGCAGTCTCCTGGCAGGGACTAGCAATCAGCCCCAGCATTTT CASSLLAGTSNQPQHF
13 TRBJ2-7 TRBV12-3/TRBV12-4 many TRBD2 TGTGCCAGCAGGCGGGACTACGTCTACGAGCAGTACTTC CASRRDYVYEQYF
14 TRBJ1-5 TRBV6-1 . TRBD1 TGTGCCAGCAGGGTACAGGGGCAGGAGCAGCCCCAGCATTTT CASRVQGQEQPQHF
15 TRBJ1-5 TRBV7-8 many . TGTGCCAGCAGCTTAGAACAGGGAGGGTTTCAGCCCCAGCATTTT CASSLEQGGFQPQHF
14 TRBJ2-5 TRBV28 many . TGTGCCAGCAGGCCTACGACTCCCCAAGAGACCCAGTACTTC CASRPTTPQETQYF
16 TRBJ2-6 TRBV5-1 many . TGCGCCAGCAGCTTGGCCTTTGACTCTGGGGCCAACGTCCTGACTTTC CASSLAFDSGANVLTF
13 TRBJ2-7 TRBV20-1 . . TGCAGTGCTAGACGGGGGATTCGGTACGAGCAGTACTTC CSARRGIRYEQYF
15 TRBJ1-1 TRBV5-1 few TRBD1 TGCGCCAACAGCTTGGATCAGGGGGAATACACTGAAGCTTTCTTT CANSLDQGEYTEAFF
13 TRBJ2-3 TRBV7-3 many . TGTGCCAGCAGCGTTTATTTGACTAGTACGCAGTATTTT CASSVYLTSTQYF
13 TRBJ2-2 TRBV20-1 many . TGCAGTGCTAGGCGAGGGAACACCGGGGAGCTGTTTTTT CSARRGNTGELFF
17 TRBJ2-2 TRBV7-2 . TRBD2 TGTGCCAGCAGCTTAGCTAGCGGGAGGGCCTACGGCGGGGAGCTGTTTTTT CASSLASGRAYGGELFF
16 TRBJ2-2 TRBV19 many TRBD1 TGTGCCAGTAGTGCCGGGACAGGTGGTTTGACCGGGGAGCTGTTTTTT CASSAGTGGLTGELFF
15 TRBJ2-7 TRBV7-2 many . TGTGCCAGCAGCTTAGGTGGCCACTTCGCCTACGAGCAGTACTTC CASSLGGHFAYEQYF
15 TRBJ1-5 TRBV12-3/TRBV12-4 . TRBD1 TGTGCCAGCTCACCAGCGACAGGGTCAAGCCAGCCCCAGCATTTT CASSPATGSSQPQHF
16 TRBJ1-4 TRBV10-3 . TRBD1 TGTGCCACCGCGGGACAGGCTCCCGTCACTAATGAAAAACTGTTTTTT CATAGQAPVTNEKLFF